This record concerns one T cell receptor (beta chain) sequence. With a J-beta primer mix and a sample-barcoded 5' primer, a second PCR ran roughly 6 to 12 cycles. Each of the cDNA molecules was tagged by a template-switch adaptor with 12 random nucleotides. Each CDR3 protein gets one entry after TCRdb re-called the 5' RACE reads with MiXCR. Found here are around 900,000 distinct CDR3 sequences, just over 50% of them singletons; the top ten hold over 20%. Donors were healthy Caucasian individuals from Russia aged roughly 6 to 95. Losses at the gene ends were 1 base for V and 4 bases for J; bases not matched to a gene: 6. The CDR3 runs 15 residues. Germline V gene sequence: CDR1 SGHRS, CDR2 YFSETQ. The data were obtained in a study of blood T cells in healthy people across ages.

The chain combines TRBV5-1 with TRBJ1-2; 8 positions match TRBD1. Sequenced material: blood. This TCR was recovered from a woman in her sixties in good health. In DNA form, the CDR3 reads TGCGCCAGCAGCTTGTCGGCAGGGGGCGCCTATGGCTACACCTTC. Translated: CASSLSAGGAYGYTF.